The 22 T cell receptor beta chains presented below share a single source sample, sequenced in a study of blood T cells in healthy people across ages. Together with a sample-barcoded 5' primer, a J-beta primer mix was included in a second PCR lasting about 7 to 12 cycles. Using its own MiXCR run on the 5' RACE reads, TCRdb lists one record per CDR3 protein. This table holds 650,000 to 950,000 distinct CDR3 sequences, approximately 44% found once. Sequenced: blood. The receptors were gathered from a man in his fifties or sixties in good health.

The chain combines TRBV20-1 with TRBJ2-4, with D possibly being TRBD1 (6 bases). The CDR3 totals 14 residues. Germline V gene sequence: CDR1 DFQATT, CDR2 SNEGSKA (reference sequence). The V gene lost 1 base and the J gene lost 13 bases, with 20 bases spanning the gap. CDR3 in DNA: TGCAGTGCTAGAGTACCCAGACAGGATGAAGAGCAGTACTTC. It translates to CSARVPRQDEEQYF.

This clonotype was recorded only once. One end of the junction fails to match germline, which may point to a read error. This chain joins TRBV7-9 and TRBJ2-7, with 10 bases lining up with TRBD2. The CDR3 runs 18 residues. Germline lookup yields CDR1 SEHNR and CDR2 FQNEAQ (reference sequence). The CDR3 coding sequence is TGTGCCAGCAGCTTAATTAGTATAGCGGGGGGAACCCCCTACGAGCGGTACTTC. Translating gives CASSLISIAGGTPYERYF.

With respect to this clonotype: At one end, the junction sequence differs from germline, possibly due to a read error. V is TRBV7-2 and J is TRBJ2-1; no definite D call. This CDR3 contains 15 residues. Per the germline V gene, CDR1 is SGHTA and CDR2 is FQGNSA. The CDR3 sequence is CASSSGSGSDNEQFF. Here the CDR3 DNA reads TGTGCCAGCAGCTCCGGCTCGGGCTCCGACAATGAGCAGTTCTTC.

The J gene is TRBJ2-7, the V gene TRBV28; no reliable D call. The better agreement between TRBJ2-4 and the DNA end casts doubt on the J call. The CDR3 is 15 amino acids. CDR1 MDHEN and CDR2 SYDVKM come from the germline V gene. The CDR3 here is CASSTPLGAKNIQYF. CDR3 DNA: TGTGCCAGCAGTACTCCCTTGGGGGCCAAAAACATTCAGTACTTC.

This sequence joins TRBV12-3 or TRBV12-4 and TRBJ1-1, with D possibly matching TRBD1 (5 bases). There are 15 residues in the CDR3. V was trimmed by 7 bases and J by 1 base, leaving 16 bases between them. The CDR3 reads CASTKGAIKNTEAFF. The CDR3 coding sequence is TGTGCCAGCACCAAAGGGGCGATCAAGAACACTGAAGCTTTCTTT.

CDR3 DNA: TGTGCCAGCAGCACGCGGGCGGGACTGAACACTGAAGCTTTCTTT. It translates to CASSTRAGLNTEAFF. The rearrangement uses TRBV11-2 and TRBJ1-1; maybe TRBD1 (5 bases). CDR3 length: 15 amino acids. V shed 5 bases and J shed 0 bases, with 13 bases lying between them. Germline V gene data show CDR1 as SGHAT and CDR2 as FQNNGV.

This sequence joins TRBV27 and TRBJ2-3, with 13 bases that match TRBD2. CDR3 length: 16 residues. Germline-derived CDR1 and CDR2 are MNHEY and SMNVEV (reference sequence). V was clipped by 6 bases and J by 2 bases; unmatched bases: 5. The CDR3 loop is CASRWTSGGNTDTQYF. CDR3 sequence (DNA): TGTGCCAGCAGGTGGACTAGCGGGGGAAACACAGATACGCAGTATTTT.

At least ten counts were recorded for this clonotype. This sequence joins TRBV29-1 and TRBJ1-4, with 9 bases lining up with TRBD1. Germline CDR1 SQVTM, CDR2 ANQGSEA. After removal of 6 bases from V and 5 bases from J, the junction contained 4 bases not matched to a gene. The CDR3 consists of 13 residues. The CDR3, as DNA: TGCAGCGTAGGACAGGGGAGGAATGAAAAACTGTTTTTT. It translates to CSVGQGRNEKLFF.

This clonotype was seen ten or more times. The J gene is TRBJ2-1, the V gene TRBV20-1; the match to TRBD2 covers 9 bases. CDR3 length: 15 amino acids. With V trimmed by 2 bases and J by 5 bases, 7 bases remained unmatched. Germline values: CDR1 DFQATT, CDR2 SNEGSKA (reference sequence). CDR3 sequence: CSARLGTSSHNEQFF. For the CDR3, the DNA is TGCAGTGCTAGATTGGGGACTAGCTCTCACAATGAGCAGTTCTTC.

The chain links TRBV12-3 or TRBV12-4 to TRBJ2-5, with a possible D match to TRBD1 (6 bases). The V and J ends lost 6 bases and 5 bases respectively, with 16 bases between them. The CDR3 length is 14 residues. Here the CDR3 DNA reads TGTGCCAGCAGCACATCCGACAGGAGGGAGACCCAGTACTTC. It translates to CASSTSDRRETQYF.

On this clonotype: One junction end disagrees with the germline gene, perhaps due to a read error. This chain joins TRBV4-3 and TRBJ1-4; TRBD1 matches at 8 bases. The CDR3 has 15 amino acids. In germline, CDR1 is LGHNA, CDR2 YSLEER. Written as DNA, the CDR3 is TGCGCCAGCAGCCGGAACAGGGGGACAAATGCAAAACTGTTTTTT. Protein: CASSRNRGTNAKLFF.

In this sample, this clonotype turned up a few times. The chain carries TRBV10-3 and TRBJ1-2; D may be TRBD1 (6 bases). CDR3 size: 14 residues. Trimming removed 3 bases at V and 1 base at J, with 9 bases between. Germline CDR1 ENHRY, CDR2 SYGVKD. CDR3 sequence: CAISDGGRNYGYTF. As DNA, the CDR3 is TGTGCCATCAGTGACGGGGGGCGTAACTATGGCTACACCTTC.

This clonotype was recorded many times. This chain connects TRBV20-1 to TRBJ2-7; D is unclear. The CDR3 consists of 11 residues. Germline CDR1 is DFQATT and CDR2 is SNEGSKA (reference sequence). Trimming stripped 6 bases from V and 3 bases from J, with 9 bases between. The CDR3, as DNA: TGCAGTGCCCCCGACGGCTACGAGCAGTACTTC. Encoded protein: CSAPDGYEQYF.

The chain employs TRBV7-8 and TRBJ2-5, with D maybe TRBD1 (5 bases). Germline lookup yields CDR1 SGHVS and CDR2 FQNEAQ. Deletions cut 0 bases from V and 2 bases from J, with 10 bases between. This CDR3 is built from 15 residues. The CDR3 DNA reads TGTGCCAGCAGCTTAGCGGGCAGGGAACAAGAGACCCAGTACTTC. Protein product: CASSLAGREQETQYF.

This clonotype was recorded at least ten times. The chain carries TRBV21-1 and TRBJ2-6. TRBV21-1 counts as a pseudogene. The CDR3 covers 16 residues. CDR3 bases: TGTGCCAGCAGCACCCGACCGTGGGGTGGGGCCAACGTCCTGACTTTC. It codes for CASSTRPWGGANVLTF.

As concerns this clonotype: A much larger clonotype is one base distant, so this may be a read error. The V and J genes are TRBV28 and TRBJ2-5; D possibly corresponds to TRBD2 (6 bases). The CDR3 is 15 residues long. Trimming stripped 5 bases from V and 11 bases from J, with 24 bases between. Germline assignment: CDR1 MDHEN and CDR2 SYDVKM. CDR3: CASSNRGLEGNEQYF. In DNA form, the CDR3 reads TGTGCCAGCAGTAACCGGGGGTTGGAAGGCAATGAGCAGTACTTC.

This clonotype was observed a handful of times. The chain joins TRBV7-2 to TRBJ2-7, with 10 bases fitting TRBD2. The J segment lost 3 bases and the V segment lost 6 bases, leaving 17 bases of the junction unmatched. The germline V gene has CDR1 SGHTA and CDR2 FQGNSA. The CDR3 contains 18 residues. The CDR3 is CASRGTGASGGNIYEQYF. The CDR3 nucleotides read TGTGCCAGCAGGGGAACGGGGGCTAGCGGGGGAAATATCTACGAGCAGTACTTC.

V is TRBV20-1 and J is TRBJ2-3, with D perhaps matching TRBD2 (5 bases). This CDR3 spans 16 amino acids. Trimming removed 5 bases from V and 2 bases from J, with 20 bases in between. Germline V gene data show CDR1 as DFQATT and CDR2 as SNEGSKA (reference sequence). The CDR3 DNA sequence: TGCAGTGCTCATGGTCCCCTTAACGGGGTCACAGATACGCAGTATTTT. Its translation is CSAHGPLNGVTDTQYF.

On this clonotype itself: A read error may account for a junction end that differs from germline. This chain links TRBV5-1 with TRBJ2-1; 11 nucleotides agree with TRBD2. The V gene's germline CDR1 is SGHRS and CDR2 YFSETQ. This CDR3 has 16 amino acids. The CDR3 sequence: CASSPRLAGNYNKQFF. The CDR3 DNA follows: TGCGCCAGCAGCCCGAGACTAGCGGGAAATTACAATAAGCAGTTCTTC.

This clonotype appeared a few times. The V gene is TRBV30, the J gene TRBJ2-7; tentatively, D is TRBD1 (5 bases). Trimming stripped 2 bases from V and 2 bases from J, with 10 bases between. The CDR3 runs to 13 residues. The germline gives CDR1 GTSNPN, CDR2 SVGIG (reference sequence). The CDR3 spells CAWSRGHPYEQYF. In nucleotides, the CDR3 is TGTGCCTGGAGTCGAGGACATCCCTACGAGCAGTACTTC.

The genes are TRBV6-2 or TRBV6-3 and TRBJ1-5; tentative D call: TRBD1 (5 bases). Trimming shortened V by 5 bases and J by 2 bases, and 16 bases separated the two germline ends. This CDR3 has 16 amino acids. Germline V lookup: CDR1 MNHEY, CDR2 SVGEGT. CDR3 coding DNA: TGTGCCAGCAGTGGCTCGGGGGGTTTAGGCAATCAGCCCCAGCATTTT. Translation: CASSGSGGLGNQPQHF.

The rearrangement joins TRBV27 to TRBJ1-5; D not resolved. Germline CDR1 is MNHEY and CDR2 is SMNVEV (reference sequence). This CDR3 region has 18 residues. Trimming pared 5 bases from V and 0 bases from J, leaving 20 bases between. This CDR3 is CASSPRNSSPNSNQPQHF. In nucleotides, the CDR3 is TGTGCCAGCAGTCCCCGGAATTCGAGCCCCAATAGCAATCAGCCCCAGCATTTT.